This T cell receptor beta chain was documented in a study of blood T cell repertoires in COVID-19. For the study at large: The origin of the acute and convalescent COVID-19 samples was the United States, Italy and Spain. The analysed material was cDNA or gDNA that came from T cells, B-cell-depleted T cells, or PBMCs.

Per the original data handling: From reference gene primer amplification, estimates of nucleated cell counts were derived. The protocol was immunoSEQ multiplex PCR, while the TCRdb copy is restricted to in-frame clones and leaves out a portion. D and trimming come from the DNA, and the V and J calls and clone size come from that table. The profile shows over 150,000 clones, less than 90% of them singletons. V lost 0 bases to trimming and J lost 4 bases, with 9 bases between them. Per the germline V gene, CDR1 is GTSNPN and CDR2 is SVGIG (reference sequence). The CDR3 has 13 residues. This receptor was identified in a woman in her seventies with COVID-19, enrolled during active disease. The gene calls are TRBV30 and TRBJ1-1; D is possibly TRBD1 (6 bases). Sequencing was carried out using peripheral blood. CDR3 in amino acids: CAWSVRGATEAFF. CDR3 DNA: TGTGCCTGGAGTGTACGGGGGGCCACTGAAGCTTTCTTT.